This T cell receptor (beta chain) emerged from a study of technical replicates of blood from a few donors. TCRdb's table, derived via immunoSEQ multiplex PCR, lists solely in-frame clones and lacks some. Here the sample spans tens of thousands of clones, approximately 94% being singletons. The germline V gene encodes CDR1 SNHLY and CDR2 FYNNEI. The trim removed 7 bases at V and 4 bases at J, leaving 20 bases unmatched. CDR3 length: 18 residues. The chain uses TRBV2 and TRBJ2-5, with 8 nucleotides matching TRBD2. Sequencing used T cells isolated from PBMCs. The origin of this receptor is a human donor in good health. DNA of the CDR3: TGTGCCAGCAAGGTATCGGGTTCGAGACTAGCGTTAGCAGAGACCCAGTACTTC. This sequence encodes CASKVSGSRLALAETQYF.